Below, one T cell receptor beta chain is given with its context. This sample was taken from a study of shared clonotypes between healthy human individuals. V shed 3 bases and J shed 3 bases, with 12 bases lying between them. Germline V gene sequence: CDR1 LNHDA, CDR2 SQIVND (reference sequence). CDR3 length: 15 amino acids. Sequencing used immunoSEQ multiplex PCR; TCRdb keeps in-frame clones, though not all of them. The sample lists about 95,000 clones; 67% were seen once. Sequenced input: memory CD8+ T cells sorted from blood. Subset indicated: CD45RO+ cells pooled with CCR7-negative TemRA cells. This clonotype was sampled from a man in his thirties or forties in good health. The V gene is TRBV19, the J gene TRBJ2-1, with no clear D. CDR3 loop: CASSIADGDYNEQFF. CDR3 DNA sequence: TGTGCCAGTAGTATTGCGGACGGTGACTACAATGAGCAGTTCTTC.